One and the same sample provided the 27 T cell receptor beta chains below, sequenced in a study of cytomegalovirus exposure and HLA in healthy donors. Use of 60 Vbeta and 13 Jbeta primers characterized the PCR. Measured with immunoSEQ multiplex PCR; TCRdb has only the in-frame clones, and not every one. The sample lists about 190,000 clones; over 75% were seen once. The sample taken for sequencing was PBMCs. The receptors stem from a man between 35 and 55 years old in good health and CMV-seropositive.

The rearrangement uses TRBV4-1 and TRBJ1-6, with unresolved D. CDR3 length: 15 residues. V lost 2 bases and J lost 10, with 15 bases in between. CDR1 and CDR2 from the germline V gene are MGHRA and YSYEKL. In nucleotides, the CDR3 is TGCGCCAGCAGCCAACTGTACAAGCTAGAGTCACCCCTCCACTTT. The encoded protein is CASSQLYKLESPLHF.

The chain uses TRBV2 and TRBJ1-3; D may be TRBD1 (5 bases). Germline V gene lookup returns CDR1 SNHLY and CDR2 FYNNEI. V gave up 7 bases and J gave up 0 bases, with 16 bases separating them. The CDR3 runs 16 residues. The DNA of the CDR3 is TGTGCCAGCACAACTTACGACAGACCCTCTGGAAACACCATATATTTT. Translated, it gives CASTTYDRPSGNTIYF. Looking up the rest from reference TRBV2 and TRBJ1-3 gives the full variable domain: EPEVTQTPSHQVTQMGQEVILRCVPISNHLYFYWYRQILGQKVEFLVSFYNNEISEKSEIFDDQFSVERPDGSNFTLKIRSTKLEDSAMYFCASTTYDRPSGNTIYFGEGSWLTVV.

V usage is TRBV7-2 and J usage is TRBJ2-5, with 8 bases lining up with TRBD1. Germline V gene sequence: CDR1 SGHTA, CDR2 FQGNSA. The CDR3 is made up of 16 amino acids. With 1 base clipped from V and 5 bases from J, the junction kept 9 bases outside the gene matches. The CDR3 nucleotides read TGTGCCAGCAGCTTAGGGAGCAGGGGGCGCGGGGAGACCCAGTACTTC. Translated, it gives CASSLGSRGRGETQYF. Together with reference TRBV7-2 and TRBJ2-5, the CDR3 gives the full variable domain: GAGVSQSPSNKVTEKGKDVELRCDPISGHTALYWYRQSLGQGLEFLIYFQGNSAPDKSGLPSDRFSAERTGGSVSTLTIQRTQQEDSAVYLCASSLGSRGRGETQYFGPGTRLLVL.

The chain is built from TRBV2 and TRBJ2-7; D is unresolved. The CDR3 spans 13 residues. V lost 8 bases and J 3 bases, leaving 14 bases between the germline ends. Germline V gene sequence: CDR1 SNHLY, CDR2 FYNNEI. The CDR3, as DNA: TGTGCCAGCTGCTACAGAACCGACTACGAGCAGTACTTC. This codes for CASCYRTDYEQYF.

V is TRBV7-2 and J is TRBJ2-3; 7 bases are shared with TRBD1. CDR1 SGHTA and CDR2 FQGNSA come from the germline V gene. The CDR3 sequence is 12 residues long. Germline trimming cut 2 bases from V and 13 bases from J; bases unmatched to any gene: 6. For the CDR3, the DNA is TGTGCCAGCAGCTTATCGACAGGGACCAAGTATTTT. This sequence encodes CASSLSTGTKYF.

This chain connects TRBV4-3 to TRBJ1-1, with D perhaps matching TRBD1 (6 bases). V gave up 8 bases and J gave up 4 bases, with 17 bases separating them. Looked up from germline, CDR1 is LGHNA and CDR2 is YSLEER. The length of the CDR3 is 14 residues. As DNA, the CDR3 is TGCGCCAGCGGGAGGGACACCTCGGGCACTGAAGCTTTCTTT. It codes for CASGRDTSGTEAFF.

The table lists this clone with a few counts. The rearrangement joins TRBV7-3 to TRBJ1-1; 7 bases agree with TRBD1. The CDR3 runs 15 residues. V trimming: 5 bases; J trimming: 1 base; junction bases outside the gene matches: 7. Germline CDR1 and CDR2: SGHTA and FQGTGA. CDR3 sequence (DNA): TGTGCCAGCAGCCCCCAGGGGGATAGGAACACTGAAGCTTTCTTT. Translating it yields CASSPQGDRNTEAFF.

This clone was seen only once. CDR3 sequence: CASSLVSAGGLGETQYF. The CDR3 region has the DNA TGTGCCAGCAGCTTAGTGTCGGCGGGGGGGCTGGGAGAGACCCAGTACTTC. The chain combines TRBV7-2 with TRBJ2-5; 9 bases line up with TRBD2. The V gene end was trimmed by 1 base and the J gene end by 4 bases; junction bases not matched to a gene: 10. The CDR3 spans 17 residues. The germline V gene encodes CDR1 SGHTA and CDR2 FQGNSA.

The rearrangement joins TRBV11-2 to TRBJ1-2, with a possible D match to TRBD1 (5 bases). Germline assignment: CDR1 SGHAT and CDR2 FQNNGV. The V end was cut by 2 bases, the J end by 8 bases, with 18 bases between. The CDR3 runs to 15 residues. CDR3 nucleotide sequence: TGTGCCAGCAGCTTAATGCGGGGACCCTCGAGGGGCTACACCTTC. Amino acids: CASSLMRGPSRGYTF.

The rearrangement uses TRBV5-6 and TRBJ1-3, with D possibly matching TRBD1 (6 bases). The germline gives CDR1 SGHDT, CDR2 YYEEEE. V dropped 4 bases and J dropped 5 bases, with 13 bases sitting between them. The CDR3 contains 14 residues. The CDR3 loop is CASSESTGRNTIYF. The CDR3, as DNA: TGTGCCAGCAGCGAGTCGACAGGTAGAAACACCATATATTTT.

This clone was seen a handful of times. The CDR3 protein is CASSSSGGLYEQYF. Written as DNA, the CDR3 is TGTGCCAGCAGCTCCTCGGGGGGTCTCTACGAGCAGTACTTC. J is TRBJ2-7 and V is TRBV7-9, with 7 positions matching TRBD2. The V gene's germline CDR1 is SEHNR and CDR2 FQNEAQ (reference sequence). The CDR3 sequence is 14 residues long. V shed 4 bases and J 3 bases; nucleotides not matched to a gene: 6.

Only one count was recorded for this clone. This rearrangement joins TRBV19 to TRBJ2-7, with a tentative D call TRBD2 (5 bases). V shed 6 bases and J shed 5 bases, with 20 bases lying between them. This CDR3 has 15 amino acids. Germline V gives CDR1 LNHDA, CDR2 SQIVND (reference sequence). The CDR3 loop reads CASRPSGTLTHEQYF. The CDR3 DNA follows: TGTGCCAGTAGACCCAGCGGAACCTTGACCCACGAGCAGTACTTC.

This clone appeared a few times. The chain is built from TRBV6-1 and TRBJ1-2; D is unclear. CDR3 length equals 14 residues. V lost 2 bases, J lost 4 bases, and 11 bases lay in between. CDR1 and CDR2 from the germline V gene are MNHNS and SASEGT. The CDR3 sequence: CASSETDDRYGYTF. CDR3 DNA sequence: TGTGCCAGCAGTGAAACAGACGACCGCTATGGCTACACCTTC.

The rearrangement joins TRBV6-6 to TRBJ1-1; 7 bases align to TRBD1. Germline V lookup: CDR1 MNHNY, CDR2 SVGAGI (reference sequence). V shed 7 bases and J 6 bases; nucleotides not matched to a gene: 8. The CDR3 covers 13 residues. As DNA, the CDR3 is TGTGCCAGCAAATCTCACAGGGGAGCTGAAGCTTTCTTT. It codes for CASKSHRGAEAFF.

This sequence joins TRBV18 and TRBJ1-5, with TRBD1 matching 8 bases. V gave up 2 bases and J gave up 6 bases; unmatched junction bases: 9. CDR1 KGHSH and CDR2 LQKENI come from the germline V gene. The CDR3 loop spans 16 amino acids. In DNA form, the CDR3 reads TGTGCCAGCTCACCATCTGGACAGGGATCTACTCAGCCCCAGCATTTT. Its translation: CASSPSGQGSTQPQHF.

The rearrangement joins TRBV18 to TRBJ1-5, with TRBD1 identical over 7 bases. Per germline, CDR1 KGHSH and CDR2 LQKENI. J lost 1 base, V lost 3 bases, and 9 bases had no gene match. The CDR3 loop spans 17 amino acids. CDR3 in amino acids: CASSPTGKTESNQPQHF. CDR3 coding DNA: TGTGCCAGCTCACCGACAGGGAAGACGGAGAGCAATCAGCCCCAGCATTTT.

The CDR3 spells CASSLYRDYEQYF. The CDR3 DNA is TGTGCCAGCAGTTTGTACAGGGACTACGAGCAGTACTTC. This rearrangement joins TRBV27 to TRBJ2-7; TRBD1 might be the D (6 bases). V was cut by 3 bases and J by 3 bases, with 9 bases left in between. CDR1 is MNHEY, CDR2 SMNVEV, per germline (reference sequence). There are 13 residues in the CDR3.

This clone was detected only a few times. The chain employs TRBV7-9 and TRBJ1-1, with TRBD1 as a possible D gene (5 bases). Germline-derived CDR1 and CDR2 are SEHNR and FQNEAQ (reference sequence). V gave up 1 base and J gave up 1 base, with 10 bases separating them. The CDR3 contains 15 residues. The CDR3 here is CASSLGQGSNTEAFF. The DNA of the CDR3 is TGTGCCAGCAGCTTAGGGCAGGGATCGAACACTGAAGCTTTCTTT.

The chain joins TRBV18 to TRBJ1-1, with 8 bases matching TRBD1. J gave up 5 bases and V 8 bases, and 7 bases lay outside the gene matches. The CDR3 sequence is 13 residues long. Germline V gives CDR1 KGHSH, CDR2 LQKENI. CDR3 region: CASGGQDRTEAFF. CDR3 in DNA: TGTGCCAGCGGGGGACAGGATAGGACTGAAGCTTTCTTT.

The rearrangement uses TRBV9 and TRBJ2-7; D is possibly TRBD1 (5 bases). The CDR3 loop spans 15 amino acids. Trimming took 0 bases from V and 0 from J, leaving 10 bases between them. From germline, CDR1 is SGDLS and CDR2 YYNGEE. The CDR3: CASSVGPDTSYEQYF. As DNA, the CDR3 is TGTGCCAGCAGCGTAGGACCGGACACCTCCTACGAGCAGTACTTC.

In the case of this clone: It is likely a read error: a sequence one base away is far more abundant. At the DNA level, this CDR3 is encoded by other sequences in the same sample as well. For the CDR3, the DNA is TGTGCCAGCAGCCAAGATCCAGGGCAAGGCTACACCTTC. Its translation is CASSQDPGQGYTF. V gene TRBV5-4 combines with J gene TRBJ1-2; TRBD1 is a possible D gene (5 bases). CDR3 length: 13 residues. Trimming shortened V by 4 bases and J by 8 bases, and 15 bases separated the two germline ends. Germline V gene sequence: CDR1 SGHNT, CDR2 YYREEE (reference sequence).

The chain carries TRBV28 and TRBJ1-1; 9 bases map to TRBD1. Germline V CDR1 and CDR2: MDHEN, SYDVKM. Trimming at V came to 7 bases and at J to 5 bases, leaving 8 bases not matched to a gene. CDR3 length: 14 residues. The CDR3 nucleotides read TGTGCCAGCACAAGACAGGGGGGTCCGACTGAAGCTTTCTTT. Translated, it gives CASTRQGGPTEAFF.

J is TRBJ1-2 and V is TRBV30; D gene ambiguous. V lost 0 bases and J lost 7, with 12 bases in between. The CDR3 has 13 amino acids. In germline, CDR1 is GTSNPN, CDR2 SVGIG (reference sequence). CDR3: CAWSVFEIGGYTF. As DNA, the CDR3 is TGTGCCTGGAGTGTGTTTGAGATTGGTGGCTACACCTTC.

This clone was detected once. V is TRBV19 and J is TRBJ1-5, with 10 bases aligning to TRBD1. Germline loops: CDR1 LNHDA, CDR2 SQIVND (reference sequence). Trimming at V came to 6 bases and at J to 3 bases, leaving 5 bases not matched to a gene. The CDR3 contains 15 residues. The CDR3 DNA reads as TGTGCCAGTAGCGGGACAGGGGTTTTCAATCAGCCCCAGCATTTT. Translated, it gives CASSGTGVFNQPQHF.

This chain uses TRBV6-6 with TRBJ2-7, with 9 nucleotides matching TRBD1. With 2 bases clipped from V and 7 bases from J, the junction kept 6 bases outside the gene matches. There are 14 residues in the CDR3. Per germline, CDR1 MNHNY and CDR2 SVGAGI (reference sequence). The chain's CDR3 is CASSYGGQGREQYF. As DNA, the CDR3 is TGTGCCAGCAGTTACGGGGGACAGGGAAGGGAGCAGTACTTC.

There are a few counts of this clone. The chain combines TRBV4-1 with TRBJ2-7; D may be TRBD2 (6 bases). CDR1 is MGHRA, CDR2 YSYEKL, per germline. CDR3 length: 16 amino acids. V was pared by 0 bases and J by 0 bases, with 12 bases between. The DNA of the CDR3 is TGCGCCAGCAGCCAAGAATCGGGGGTCGGCTCCTACGAGCAGTACTTC. The encoded protein is CASSQESGVGSYEQYF.

The V and J genes are TRBV15 and TRBJ2-3, with D maybe TRBD2 (5 bases). The CDR3 runs 15 residues. Deletions cut 3 bases from V and 3 bases from J, with 13 bases between. The germline CDR1 and CDR2 sequences are LNHNV and YYDKDF (reference sequence). The CDR3 loop is CATSRTMAVTDTQYF. Here the CDR3 DNA reads TGTGCCACCAGCAGGACTATGGCGGTAACAGATACGCAGTATTTT.